This record covers a single T cell receptor (beta chain). No cognate antigen has been identified for it. Including the terminal cysteine and phenylalanine, the CDR3 comprises 13 residues. CDR3 DNA only is kept here, 39 bases in frame from base 1. Unmatched junction bases come to 4, with V trimmed by 0 bases and J by 9 bases. CDR1 is given as LNHNV and CDR2 as YYDKDF, both from the germline V gene (reference sequence). The data are from a study of control samples from healthy donors and cancer patients (TCRdb year 2020). Libraries came from the immunoSEQ multiplex PCR assay. Not all clones reach the TCRdb copy of this immuneACCESS table, which keeps in-frame sequences only. Checked studies attribute under half of the gap to unresolved V genes and leave the rest unexplained. The sample table holds about 190,000 clones. Under 2.5% of the sample is held by the ten biggest clonotypes.

The specimen was blood. The chain is made from TRBV15 and TRBJ2-5, and TRBD2 aligns with 7 junction nucleotides. This sequence was found in a woman younger than 45 in good health. The CDR3 has the sequence CATSRDLGGAQYF. DNA sequence: TGTGCCACCAGCAGAGATCTGGGGGGGGCCCAGTACTTC.